These 9 T cell receptor beta chains were sequenced from one sample in a study of blood T cells in healthy people across ages. With a J-beta primer mix and a sample-barcoded 5' primer, a second PCR ran roughly 7 to 11 cycles. TCRdb reanalysed the 5' RACE reads using MiXCR and keeps one entry per CDR3 protein. The sample shows about 580,000 distinct CDR3 sequences, around 50% of them seen only once. Sequencing input: blood. The receptors come from a man of 80 years or more in good health.

This CDR3 reads CSARPSSGGEQFF. CDR3 nucleotide sequence: TGCAGTGCTAGGCCCTCTAGCGGGGGCGAGCAGTTCTTC. V gene TRBV20-1 combines with J gene TRBJ2-1, with 10 nucleotides matching TRBD2. The length of the CDR3 is 13 residues. The germline V gene has CDR1 DFQATT and CDR2 SNEGSKA (reference sequence). Germline trimming cut 3 bases from V and 10 bases from J; bases unmatched to any gene: 6.

This clonotype showed up many times. V gene TRBV6-5 combines with J gene TRBJ2-3; 13 bases fit TRBD2. Looked up from germline, CDR1 is MNHEY and CDR2 is SVGAGI. V dropped 4 bases and J dropped 5; count of bases not matched to a gene: 6. The CDR3 runs 16 residues. The DNA of the CDR3 is TGTGCCAGCAGTTCCCCGGGACTAGCGGGAAGAGATACGCAGTATTTT. Its translation is CASSSPGLAGRDTQYF.

As to this clonotype: An end of the junction differs from the germline gene, which may be a read error. V usage is TRBV7-3 and J usage is TRBJ2-1; D is unclear. The better agreement between TRBJ2-7 and the DNA end casts doubt on the J call. This CDR3 region has 12 residues. Germline V CDR1 and CDR2: SGHTA, FQGTGA. The CDR3 DNA reads TGTGCCTGCAGCATAAGCCTCAATGAGCAGTACTTC. This gives the protein CACSISLNEQYF.

The chain is built from TRBV20-1 and TRBJ1-5; D gene ambiguous. The germline gives CDR1 DFQATT, CDR2 SNEGSKA (reference sequence). The CDR3 runs to 14 residues. V was shortened by 6 bases and J by 0 bases, with 12 bases between the two germline ends. Written as DNA, the CDR3 is TGCAGTGCAAGTCCCACATATAGCAATCAGCCCCAGCATTTT. It yields the protein CSASPTYSNQPQHF.

This chain joins TRBV7-8 and TRBJ1-1; 7 bases agree with TRBD1. The trim removed 5 bases at V and 1 base at J, leaving 7 bases unmatched. Germline lookup yields CDR1 SGHVS and CDR2 FQNEAQ. This CDR3 has 15 amino acids. The CDR3 DNA reads as TGTGCCAGCAGCCCGAGACAGGGAACGAACACTGAAGCTTTCTTT. Translated: CASSPRQGTNTEAFF.

As to this clonotype: A read error may explain this, as a much larger clone is one base away. This sequence joins TRBV6-5 and TRBJ2-4; TRBD1 matches at 10 bases. Germline CDR1 and CDR2: MNHEY and SVGAGI. After removal of 6 bases from V and 13 bases from J, the junction contained 15 bases not matched to a gene. The CDR3 totals 15 residues. The CDR3 reads CASRPRDRGHNEQYF. The CDR3 DNA sequence: TGTGCCAGCAGGCCCCGGGACAGGGGCCACAATGAGCAGTACTTC.

For this clonotype: A much larger clone is a single base away; this may be a read error. The chain couples TRBV6-6 to TRBJ2-5, with 14 bases fitting TRBD2. The V segment lost 6 bases and the J segment 11 bases; nucleotides outside the gene matches: 8. There are 14 residues in the CDR3. Germline V gene lookup returns CDR1 MNHNY and CDR2 SVGAGI (reference sequence). In nucleotides, the CDR3 is TGTGCCAGCAGCTCCGGGACTAGCGGGGGAAAGCAGTACTTC. Its protein is CASSSGTSGGKQYF.

The chain joins TRBV12-3 or TRBV12-4 to TRBJ1-1; D possibly corresponds to TRBD1 (5 bases). Trimming removed 4 bases from V and 10 bases from J, with 13 bases in between. There are 12 residues in the CDR3. CDR3 sequence (DNA): TGTGCCAGCAGTTCGGGACCGGGACGAGCTTTCTTT. It yields the protein CASSSGPGRAFF.

This chain uses TRBV7-9 with TRBJ2-5, with a possible D match to TRBD1 (6 bases). The V gene's germline CDR1 is SEHNR and CDR2 FQNEAQ (reference sequence). V was cut by 3 bases and J by 5 bases, with 16 bases left in between. This CDR3 has 15 amino acids. CDR3: CASSFLPGVVETQYF. DNA for the CDR3: TGTGCCAGCAGCTTTCTGCCAGGGGTTGTGGAGACCCAGTACTTC. The variable domain in full, completed from reference TRBV7-9 and TRBJ2-5, reads DTGVSQNPRHKITKRGQNVTFRCDPISEHNRLYWYRQTLGQGPEFLTYFQNEAQLEKSRLLSDRFSAERPKGSFSTLEIQRTEQGDSAMYLCASSFLPGVVETQYFGPGTRLLVL.